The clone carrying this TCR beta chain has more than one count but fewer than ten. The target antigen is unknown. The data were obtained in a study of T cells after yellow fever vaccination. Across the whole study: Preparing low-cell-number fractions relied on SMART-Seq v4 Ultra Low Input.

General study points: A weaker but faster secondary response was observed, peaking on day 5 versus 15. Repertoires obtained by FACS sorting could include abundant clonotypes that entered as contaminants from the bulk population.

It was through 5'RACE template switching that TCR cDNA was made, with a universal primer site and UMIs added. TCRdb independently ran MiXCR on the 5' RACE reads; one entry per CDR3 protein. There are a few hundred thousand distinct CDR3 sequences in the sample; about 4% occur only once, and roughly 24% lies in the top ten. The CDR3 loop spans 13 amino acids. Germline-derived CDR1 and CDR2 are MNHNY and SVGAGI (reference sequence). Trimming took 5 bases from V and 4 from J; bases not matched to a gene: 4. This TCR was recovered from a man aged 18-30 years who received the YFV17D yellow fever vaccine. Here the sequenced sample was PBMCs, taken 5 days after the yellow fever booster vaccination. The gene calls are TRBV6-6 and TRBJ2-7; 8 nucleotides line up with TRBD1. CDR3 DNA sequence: TGTGCCAGCAGTCGGACAGGGAGATACGAGCAGTACTTC. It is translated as CASSRTGRYEQYF.